This entry features one TCR beta chain sequence. Antigen: not known. The V end lost 4 bases, the J end lost 2 bases, and 17 bases lay between the germline ends. Germline V gives CDR1 SGHRS, CDR2 YFSETQ. The CDR3 sequence is 16 residues long. Produced via immunoSEQ multiplex PCR; TCRdb's table is partial and in-frame only. The data contain under 650,000 clones, about 96% of them seen just once; the ten biggest clones take up 0.055% to 0.075%. The sample originates from a study of shared clonotypes between healthy human individuals. The overall study: Donors, aged 18 to 49, were two women and three men. A donor's plate count was three for CD4 naive and three for CD4 memory; CD8 naive had two and CD8 memory one. General study findings and limits: Four donors held 4.5% to 5% of naive CD4 clonotypes in common. On the whole, naive subsets had larger estimated richness than memory subsets had.

The clonotype originates from a woman in her twenties or thirties in good health. The rearrangement joins TRBV5-1 to TRBJ2-3; unclear D gene. Input material: naive CD4+ T cells sorted from blood. Documented subset: CD45RA+ positively selected. CDR3 protein: CASSASTTLLTDTQYF. The CDR3 region has the DNA TGCGCCAGCAGCGCGAGCACCACCCTTCTCACAGATACGCAGTATTTT.